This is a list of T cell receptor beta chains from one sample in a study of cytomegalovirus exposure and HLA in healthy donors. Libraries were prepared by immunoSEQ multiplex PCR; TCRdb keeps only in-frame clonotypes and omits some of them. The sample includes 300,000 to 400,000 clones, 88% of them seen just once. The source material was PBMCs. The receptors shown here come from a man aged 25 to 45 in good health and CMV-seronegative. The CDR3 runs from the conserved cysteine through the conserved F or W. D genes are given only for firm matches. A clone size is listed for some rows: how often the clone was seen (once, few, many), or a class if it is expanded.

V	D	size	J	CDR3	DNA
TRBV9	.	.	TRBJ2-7	CASSPRLAHLYEQYF	TGTGCCAGCAGCCCCCGCCTGGCTCACCTCTACGAGCAGTACTTC
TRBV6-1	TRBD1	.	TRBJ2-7	CASNSGQVSYEQYF	TGTGCCAGCAACTCGGGACAGGTATCCTACGAGCAGTACTTC
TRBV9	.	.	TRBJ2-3	CASSKNSDTQYF	TGTGCCAGCAGTAAAAACTCGGATACGCAGTATTTT
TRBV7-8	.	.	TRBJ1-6	CASSGPRGSSYNSPLHF	TGTGCCAGCAGCGGACCTCGGGGGAGCTCCTATAATTCACCCCTCCACTTT
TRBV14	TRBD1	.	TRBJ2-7	CASSRGRNRGIFLSSYEQYF	TGTGCCAGCAGCCGGGGAAGGAACAGGGGTATTTTTCTCAGCTCCTACGAGCAGTACTTC
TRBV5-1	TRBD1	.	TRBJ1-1	CASSPRTGGHPNTEAFF	TGCGCCAGCAGCCCCCGGACAGGGGGGCATCCGAACACTGAAGCTTTCTTT
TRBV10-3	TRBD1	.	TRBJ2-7	CAISEIRDRGSYEQYF	TGTGCCATCAGTGAAATTCGGGACAGGGGGTCCTACGAGCAGTACTTC
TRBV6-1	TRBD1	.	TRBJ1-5	CASSGTGVPNQPQHF	TGTGCCAGCAGTGGAACAGGGGTTCCCAATCAGCCCCAGCATTTT
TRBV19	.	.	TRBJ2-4	CASSRTGQAKNIQYF	TGTGCCAGTAGTAGAACAGGGCAGGCCAAAAACATTCAGTACTTC
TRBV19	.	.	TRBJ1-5	CASQGISQPQHF	TGTGCCAGCCAGGGAATCAGTCAGCCCCAGCATTTT
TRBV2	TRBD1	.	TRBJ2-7	CASTLDRGLYEQYF	TGTGCCAGCACCCTCGACAGGGGACTCTACGAGCAGTACTTC
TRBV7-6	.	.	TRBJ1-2	CASTQPGGMDVYGYTF	TGTGCCAGCACCCAACCGGGGGGGATGGACGTCTATGGCTACACCTTC
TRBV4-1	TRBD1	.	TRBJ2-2	CASSQSGTGATGELFF	TGCGCCAGCAGCCAATCCGGGACAGGGGCCACCGGGGAGCTGTTTTTT
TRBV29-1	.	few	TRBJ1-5	CSVGTGHQPQHF	TGCAGCGTTGGTACAGGGCATCAGCCCCAGCATTTT
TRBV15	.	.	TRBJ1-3	CATSDSLMTGNTIYF	TGTGCCACCAGCGACAGCCTAATGACTGGAAACACCATATATTTT
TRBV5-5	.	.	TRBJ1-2	CASSLGVNYGYTF	TGTGCCAGCAGCTTGGGCGTAAACTATGGCTACACCTTC
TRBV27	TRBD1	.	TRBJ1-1	CASSLTGVTEAFF	TGTGCCAGCAGTTTAACAGGGGTTACTGAAGCTTTCTTT
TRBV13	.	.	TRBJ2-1	CASSLGQRNEQFF	TGTGCCAGCAGCCTTGGACAGCGCAATGAGCAGTTCTTC
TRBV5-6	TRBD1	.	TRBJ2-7	CASSWGLTGQGSYEQYF	TGTGCCAGCAGCTGGGGTCTGACGGGACAGGGCTCCTACGAGCAGTACTTC
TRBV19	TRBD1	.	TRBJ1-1	CASSTDRGLNTEAFF	TGTGCCAGTAGTACGGACAGGGGGCTGAACACTGAAGCTTTCTTT
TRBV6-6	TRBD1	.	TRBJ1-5	CASSSTGYSNQPQHF	TGTGCCAGCAGTTCGACAGGGTATAGCAATCAGCCCCAGCATTTT
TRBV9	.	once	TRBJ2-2	CASSLTTYPNTGELFF	TGTGCCAGCAGCTTAACTACCTACCCAAACACCGGGGAGCTGTTTTTT
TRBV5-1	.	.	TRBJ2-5	CASSLASETQYF	TGCGCCAGCAGCTTGGCCTCGGAGACCCAGTACTTC
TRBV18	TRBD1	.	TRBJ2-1	CASSSQQGSPYNEQFF	TGTGCCAGCTCAAGCCAACAGGGGAGCCCCTACAATGAGCAGTTCTTC
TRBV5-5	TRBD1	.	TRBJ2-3	CASSLADRGTDTQYF	TGTGCCAGCAGCTTGGCGGACAGGGGGACAGATACGCAGTATTTT
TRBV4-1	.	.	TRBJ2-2	CASSQRVDRTGELFF	TGCGCCAGCAGCCAGAGGGTTGACAGGACCGGGGAGCTGTTTTTT
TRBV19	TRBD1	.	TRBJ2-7	CASSTPGTGTYEQYF	TGTGCCAGTAGTACCCCCGGGACAGGGACCTACGAGCAGTACTTC
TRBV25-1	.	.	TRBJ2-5	CASSPHRTVSGTQYF	TGTGCCAGCAGTCCACACAGGACAGTTTCAGGGACCCAGTACTTC
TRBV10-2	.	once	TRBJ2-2	CASSEWLSAGANTGELFF	TGCGCCAGCAGTGAATGGTTATCGGCGGGGGCCAACACCGGGGAGCTGTTTTTT
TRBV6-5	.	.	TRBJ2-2	CASIPGPGGELFF	TGTGCCAGCATTCCGGGTCCTGGGGGGGAGCTGTTTTTT
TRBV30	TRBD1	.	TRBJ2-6	CAWNDDRGPSSGANVLTF	TGTGCCTGGAATGATGACAGGGGGCCGAGCTCTGGGGCCAACGTCCTGACTTTC
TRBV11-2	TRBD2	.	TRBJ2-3	CASSLDGLVGDTQYF	TGTGCCAGCAGCTTAGACGGACTAGTAGGAGATACGCAGTATTTT
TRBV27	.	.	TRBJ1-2	CASSKSGTPRNYGYTF	TGTGCCAGCAGTAAGAGCGGGACACCACGGAACTATGGCTACACCTTC
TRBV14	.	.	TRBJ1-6	CASSQDSRYNSPLHF	TGTGCCAGCAGCCAAGACTCCCGGTATAATTCACCCCTCCACTTT
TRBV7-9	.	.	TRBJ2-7	CASSFRPGQAYEQYF	TGTGCCAGCAGCTTCCGGCCAGGACAAGCCTACGAGCAGTACTTC
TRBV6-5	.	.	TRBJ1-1	CASSYYLESEAFF	TGTGCCAGCAGTTACTATCTAGAGTCTGAAGCTTTCTTT
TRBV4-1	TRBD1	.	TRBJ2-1	CASSQGQGRSAQFF	TGCGCCAGCAGCCAGGGACAGGGAAGGTCGGCGCAGTTCTTC
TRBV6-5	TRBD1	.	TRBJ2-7	CASSYIAGGYHEQYF	TGTGCCAGCAGTTACATCGCAGGGGGCTACCACGAGCAGTACTTC
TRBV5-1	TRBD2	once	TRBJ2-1	CASSFGGGAGHEQFF	TGCGCCAGCAGCTTTGGCGGGGGGGCCGGCCATGAGCAGTTCTTC
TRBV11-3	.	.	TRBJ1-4	CASSLGLRGSEVDREKLFF	TGTGCCAGCAGCTTAGGGTTACGGGGAAGCGAAGTCGATAGGGAAAAACTGTTTTTT
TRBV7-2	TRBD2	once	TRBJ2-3	CASSLRSSGGALTDTQYF	TGTGCCAGCAGCTTAAGGTCTAGCGGGGGGGCCTTGACAGATACGCAGTATTTT
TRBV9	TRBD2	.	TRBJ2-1	CASSPGSGTSYNEQFF	TGTGCCAGCAGCCCAGGAAGCGGGACCTCCTACAATGAGCAGTTCTTC
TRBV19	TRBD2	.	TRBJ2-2	CASSTTSGITGELFF	TGTGCCAGTAGTACGACTAGCGGAATCACCGGGGAGCTGTTTTTT
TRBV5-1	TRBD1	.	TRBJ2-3	CASSFKGTGGGDTQYF	TGCGCCAGCAGCTTTAAAGGGACAGGGGGCGGAGATACGCAGTATTTT
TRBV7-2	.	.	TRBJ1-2	CASSAQKADSHYGYTF	TGTGCCAGCAGCGCACAGAAAGCTGACAGCCACTATGGCTACACCTTC
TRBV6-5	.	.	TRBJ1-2	CASSYSKYYGYTF	TGTGCCAGCAGTTATAGCAAATACTATGGCTACACCTTC
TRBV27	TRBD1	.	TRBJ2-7	CASSTGTGLYEQYF	TGTGCCAGCAGCACCGGGACAGGGCTGTACGAGCAGTACTTC
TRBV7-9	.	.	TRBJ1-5	CASSPDRNSNQPQHF	TGTGCCAGCAGCCCCGACAGAAATAGCAATCAGCCCCAGCATTTT
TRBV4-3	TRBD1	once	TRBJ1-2	CASSQTQGGAWAINYGYTF	TGCGCCAGCAGCCAGACTCAGGGGGGCGCGTGGGCCATTAACTATGGCTACACCTTC
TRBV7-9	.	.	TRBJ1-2	CASSLWVGTGDYGYTF	TGTGCCAGCAGCTTATGGGTGGGCACGGGGGACTATGGCTACACCTTC
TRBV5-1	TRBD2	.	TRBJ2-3	CASTYKQRGSTDTQYF	TGCGCCAGCACTTACAAACAGCGGGGTAGCACAGATACGCAGTATTTT
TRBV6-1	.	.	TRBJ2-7	CASSDGLGHSYEQYF	TGTGCCAGCAGTGATGGATTAGGACACTCCTACGAGCAGTACTTC